Shown below are 27 T cell receptor beta chains from a single sample sequenced in a study of T cell changes during pregnancy in multiple sclerosis (dated by TCRdb to the late 2010s). Library creation used the immunoSEQ multiplex PCR assay. TCRdb carries this immuneACCESS record with in-frame sequences only. Its versions omit some clonotypes, under half of them owing to an unresolved V gene in the studies checked, with the rest unexplained. The sample table lists over 60,000 clones, 80% to 90% of them with a count of one. About 2.7% of the sample belongs to the ten largest clones. The sequences come from peripheral blood, collected in the first trimester of pregnancy. These TCRs come from a female donor with multiple sclerosis, enrolled in a pregnancy study.

The chain recombines TRBV18 with TRBJ1-1; D unclear. Trimming cost V 5 bases and J 0 bases, with 10 bases left between them. Germline loops: CDR1 KGHSH, CDR2 LQKENI. This CDR3 has 14 amino acids. CDR3 loop: CASSLLEVNTEAFF. CDR3 nucleotides: TGTGCCAGCTCATTGTTAGAGGTGAACACTGAAGCTTTCTTT.

The chain has TRBV5-1 and TRBJ2-1; TRBD2 matches 13 bases. The germline gives CDR1 SGHRS, CDR2 YFSETQ. CDR3 size: 14 residues. V lost 3 bases and J lost 9; bases outside the gene matches: 3. CDR3 amino acids: CASSWTSGSSEQFF. CDR3 in DNA: TGCGCCAGCAGCTGGACTAGCGGGAGTAGTGAGCAGTTCTTC.

The rearrangement links TRBV7-8 to TRBJ1-2, with D maybe TRBD1 (5 bases). V was clipped by 2 bases and J by 4 bases, with 14 bases between them. Germline CDR1 reads SGHVS; CDR2 reads FQNEAQ. This CDR3 region has 15 residues. The CDR3 loop is CASSLPRQGLYGYTF. CDR3 bases: TGTGCCAGCAGCTTACCTAGGCAGGGCCTCTATGGCTACACCTTC.

The V gene is TRBV9, the J gene TRBJ1-1, with no clear D. The CDR3 contains 14 residues. CDR1 is SGDLS, CDR2 YYNGEE, per germline. The germline V and J ends were trimmed by 0 bases and 8 bases, with 14 bases remaining between them. CDR3 coding DNA: TGTGCCAGCAGCGTAGGGGTCGGGGTCGGAGAAGCTTTCTTT. The encoded protein is CASSVGVGVGEAFF.

As DNA, the CDR3 is TGCGCCAGCAGCCAGGGCTGGACAGGCGCCGAAAAACTGTTTTTT. Amino acids: CASSQGWTGAEKLFF. This chain links TRBV4-3 with TRBJ1-4; TRBD1 matches 7 bases. With 3 bases clipped from V and 8 bases from J, the junction kept 9 bases outside the gene matches. CDR3 length: 15 amino acids. CDR1 is LGHNA and CDR2 is YSLEER in the germline V gene.

The gene calls are TRBV27 and TRBJ2-7; TRBD1 aligns across 10 bases. The junction had 6 bases not matched to a gene; V was cut back by 7 bases and J by 3 bases. The length of the CDR3 is 14 residues. The germline CDR1 and CDR2 sequences are MNHEY and SMNVEV (reference sequence). CDR3 amino acids: CASKAGQGLYEQYF. In DNA form, the CDR3 reads TGTGCCAGCAAAGCGGGACAGGGGCTCTACGAGCAGTACTTC.

The chain joins TRBV9 to TRBJ1-4, with a possible D match to TRBD1 (6 bases). The CDR3 has 15 residues. Between the trimmed V and J ends, which lost 1 base and 6 bases, there was a span of 13 bases. Germline CDR1 reads SGDLS; CDR2 reads YYNGEE. In DNA form, the CDR3 reads TGTGCCAGCAGCGTATCTCCACAGGGAGATGAAAAACTGTTTTTT. Encoded protein: CASSVSPQGDEKLFF. The full variable domain, with the rest looked up from reference TRBV9 and TRBJ1-4, is DSGVTQTPKHLITATGQRVTLRCSPRSGDLSVYWYQQSLDQGLQFLIQYYNGEERAKGNILERFSAQQFPDLHSELNLSSLELGDSALYFCASSVSPQGDEKLFFGSGTQLSVL.

The CDR3 is CAGRLAGDPNEQFF. CDR3 in DNA: TGTGCCGGTAGACTAGCGGGAGATCCTAATGAGCAGTTCTTC. This sequence joins TRBV5-4 and TRBJ2-1; TRBD2 matches 12 bases. The V gene's germline CDR1 is SGHNT and CDR2 YYREEE (reference sequence). The CDR3 is made up of 14 amino acids. The ends lost 10 bases at V and 7 bases at J; junction bases unmatched: 9.

This clone was recorded a few times. This chain connects TRBV10-3 to TRBJ1-1, with unresolved D. V was pared by 0 bases and J by 6 bases, with 14 bases between. In germline, CDR1 is ENHRY, CDR2 SYGVKD. The CDR3 is 15 residues long. CDR3 in DNA: TGTGCCATCAGTGAGTCGGTCAGTAGGCGGTCTGAAGCTTTCTTT. Protein sequence: CAISESVSRRSEAFF.

The chain links TRBV5-4 to TRBJ1-2; 8 nucleotides line up with TRBD1. This CDR3 is built from 14 residues. The germline V gene has CDR1 SGHNT and CDR2 YYREEE (reference sequence). V gave up 4 bases and J gave up 3 bases; unmatched junction bases: 5. In nucleotides, the CDR3 is TGTGCCAGCAGCACCGTACAGGGGGACTATGGCTACACCTTC. As protein: CASSTVQGDYGYTF.

The chain joins TRBV5-1 to TRBJ2-2, with D perhaps TRBD2 (6 bases). Trimming removed 4 bases at V and 4 bases at J, with 14 bases between. This CDR3 has 15 residues. Germline V gives CDR1 SGHRS, CDR2 YFSETQ. The chain's CDR3 is CASSTASDGTGELFF. The CDR3 nucleotides read TGCGCCAGCAGCACGGCTAGCGATGGCACCGGGGAGCTGTTTTTT.

V usage is TRBV4-3 and J usage is TRBJ2-7; 9 bases are a match to TRBD2. Germline trimming cut 0 bases from V and 3 bases from J; bases unmatched to any gene: 3. This CDR3 has 15 amino acids. Germline-derived CDR1 and CDR2 are LGHNA and YSLEER. The CDR3 loop reads CASSQDPAGGYEQYF. The CDR3 DNA reads as TGCGCCAGCAGCCAAGATCCAGCGGGGGGCTACGAGCAGTACTTC.

The J gene is TRBJ1-2, the V gene TRBV7-2; maybe TRBD1 (6 bases). This CDR3 has 17 amino acids. V lost 0 bases, J lost 0 bases, and 14 bases lay in between. Germline V gene sequence: CDR1 SGHTA, CDR2 FQGNSA. The CDR3 region is CASSLAGTQGTNYGYTF. CDR3 nucleotide sequence: TGTGCCAGCAGCTTAGCGGGAACACAGGGTACTAACTATGGCTACACCTTC. The variable domain in full, with the rest retrieved from reference TRBV7-2 and TRBJ1-2, is GAGVSQSPSNKVTEKGKDVELRCDPISGHTALYWYRQSLGQGLEFLIYFQGNSAPDKSGLPSDRFSAERTGGSVSTLTIQRTQQEDSAVYLCASSLAGTQGTNYGYTFGSGTRLTVV.

V and J are TRBV11-3 and TRBJ2-5; 8 positions match TRBD2. The CDR3 is 13 amino acids. V shed 5 bases and J 4 bases; nucleotides not matched to a gene: 3. Germline V gene sequence: CDR1 SGHNT, CDR2 YENEEA. This CDR3 is CASSVSGRETQYF. For the CDR3, the DNA is TGTGCCAGCAGCGTAAGCGGGAGAGAGACCCAGTACTTC.

The chain carries TRBV7-9 and TRBJ2-5, with 9 bases identical to TRBD1. This CDR3 has 16 amino acids. Germline V gene lookup returns CDR1 SEHNR and CDR2 FQNEAQ (reference sequence). The ends lost 5 bases at V and 3 bases at J; junction bases unmatched: 10. The DNA of the CDR3 is TGTGCCAGCAGCACAAATCCGGGACAGGGTAAAGAGACCCAGTACTTC. Protein: CASSTNPGQGKETQYF.

The CDR3 protein is CASSYYRETYEQYF. In nucleotides, the CDR3 is TGTGCCAGCAGCTATTACAGGGAAACCTACGAGCAGTACTTC. The chain has TRBV7-2 and TRBJ2-7, with D perhaps TRBD1 (6 bases). Germline-derived CDR1 and CDR2 are SGHTA and FQGNSA. V was pared by 4 bases and J by 2 bases, with 12 bases between. CDR3 size: 14 residues.

The table lists this clone with a count of one. This chain connects TRBV7-9 to TRBJ1-5, with D perhaps matching TRBD1 (6 bases). The CDR3 runs to 16 residues. Germline values: CDR1 SEHNR, CDR2 FQNEAQ (reference sequence). V was clipped by 5 bases and J by 6 bases, with 20 bases between them. CDR3 DNA sequence: TGTGCCAGCAGCCAGTCTGGAGGGGGGGATGGTCAGCCCCAGCATTTT. Its protein is CASSQSGGGDGQPQHF.

V gene TRBV11-3 combines with J gene TRBJ2-3; TRBD2 matches at 8 bases. V lost 9 bases to trimming and J lost 0 bases; unmatched junction nucleotides: 2. There are 13 residues in the CDR3. The V gene's germline CDR1 is SGHNT and CDR2 YENEEA. The CDR3 protein is CARLAGSTDTQYF. Written as DNA, the CDR3 is TGTGCCAGGCTAGCGGGCAGCACAGATACGCAGTATTTT. The whole variable domain, filled in from reference TRBV11-3 and TRBJ2-3, reads EAGVVQSPRYKIIEKKQPVAFWCNPISGHNTLYWYLQNLGQGPELLIRYENEEAVDDSQLPKDRFSAERLKGVDSTLKIQPAELGDSAVYLCARLAGSTDTQYFGPGTRLTVL.

This sequence joins TRBV27 and TRBJ1-2; 11 nucleotides line up with TRBD1. Germline lookup yields CDR1 MNHEY and CDR2 SMNVEV (reference sequence). V gave up 6 bases and J gave up 7 bases; unmatched junction bases: 10. The CDR3 covers 15 residues. DNA of the CDR3: TGTGCCAGCAGAGGGGGTTGGGACAGGGGGATTGGCTACACCTTC. This codes for CASRGGWDRGIGYTF.

The chain employs TRBV11-2 and TRBJ1-4; TRBD1 is a possible D gene (5 bases). The CDR3 covers 14 residues. The germline V and J ends were trimmed by 1 base and 7 bases, with 10 bases remaining between them. Per the germline V gene, CDR1 is SGHAT and CDR2 is FQNNGV. CDR3 DNA: TGTGCCAGCAGCTTAGGCCAGGGAGGTGAAAAACTGTTTTTT. It codes for CASSLGQGGEKLFF. The variable domain in full, completed from reference TRBV11-2 and TRBJ1-4, reads EAGVAQSPRYKIIEKRQSVAFWCNPISGHATLYWYQQILGQGPKLLIQFQNNGVVDDSQLPKDRFSAERLKGVDSTLKIQPAKLEDSAVYLCASSLGQGGEKLFFGSGTQLSVL.

V and J are TRBV5-8 and TRBJ1-5, with 7 nucleotides matching TRBD1. The CDR3 is made up of 13 amino acids. J gave up 4 bases and V 2 bases, and 0 bases lay outside the gene matches. CDR1 and CDR2 (germline): SGHTS, YDEGEE. CDR3: CASSFRGNQPQHF. The CDR3 DNA reads as TGTGCCAGCAGCTTCAGGGGGAATCAGCCCCAGCATTTT.

The chain has TRBV5-1 and TRBJ1-3, with D perhaps TRBD1 (6 bases). Looked up from germline, CDR1 is SGHRS and CDR2 is YFSETQ. The V end was cut by 5 bases, the J end by 3 bases, with 15 bases between. The CDR3 consists of 15 residues. DNA of the CDR3: TGCGCCAGCAGTATTGTTACAGGGTTTGGAAACACCATATATTTT. It encodes CASSIVTGFGNTIYF. Full variable domain (rest looked up from reference TRBV5-1 and TRBJ1-3): KAGVTQTPRYLIKTRGQQVTLSCSPISGHRSVSWYQQTPGQGLQFLFEYFSETQRNKGNFPGRFSGRQFSNSRSEMNVSTLELGDSALYLCASSIVTGFGNTIYFGEGSWLTVV.

This clone has just one count. J is TRBJ2-7 and V is TRBV29-1; 8 bases align to TRBD2. CDR3 length: 15 amino acids. The V gene end was trimmed by 3 bases and the J gene end by 2 bases; junction bases not matched to a gene: 9. CDR1 is SQVTM and CDR2 is ANQGSEA in the germline V gene. The CDR3 region is CSVDGHGRGTYEQYF. CDR3 coding DNA: TGCAGCGTTGACGGTCACGGGAGGGGTACCTACGAGCAGTACTTC.

The chain carries TRBV9 and TRBJ1-6, with D tentatively TRBD1 (5 bases). CDR3 length: 16 amino acids. Deletions cut 2 bases from V and 10 bases from J, with 19 bases between. Germline V CDR1 and CDR2: SGDLS, YYNGEE. The CDR3 spells CASSVGGVRAESPLHF. DNA for the CDR3: TGTGCCAGCAGCGTGGGAGGGGTTCGAGCGGAATCACCCCTCCACTTT. Complete variable domain (other parts from reference TRBV9 and TRBJ1-6): DSGVTQTPKHLITATGQRVTLRCSPRSGDLSVYWYQQSLDQGLQFLIQYYNGEERAKGNILERFSAQQFPDLHSELNLSSLELGDSALYFCASSVGGVRAESPLHFGNGTRLTVT.

The chain uses TRBV16 and TRBJ1-5; D remains unclear. Germline V CDR1 and CDR2: KGHSY, FQNENV. The CDR3 has 19 residues. The V end lost 2 bases, the J end lost 3 bases, and 23 bases lay between the germline ends. CDR3 bases: TGTGCCAGCAGCCAAGCGCTCCCAAGAAAAAGCGGGCTCAATCAGCCCCAGCATTTT. It yields the protein CASSQALPRKSGLNQPQHF.

The chain joins TRBV5-1 to TRBJ2-2; D possibly corresponds to TRBD2 (5 bases). This CDR3 region has 14 residues. Germline V gene lookup returns CDR1 SGHRS and CDR2 YFSETQ. The CDR3 DNA is TGCGGGACCCAGGACTCCCCAAACACCGGGGAGCTGTTTTTT. Translated: CGTQDSPNTGELFF.

This sequence joins TRBV29-1 and TRBJ2-3, with 7 bases matching TRBD2. CDR1 SQVTM and CDR2 ANQGSEA come from the germline V gene. The CDR3 covers 15 residues. The V and J ends lost 8 bases and 0 bases, in that order; junction bases with no gene match: 11. The CDR3 sequence: CSYKSGAASTDTQYF. DNA of the CDR3: TGCAGCTATAAGAGCGGGGCGGCCAGCACAGATACGCAGTATTTT.